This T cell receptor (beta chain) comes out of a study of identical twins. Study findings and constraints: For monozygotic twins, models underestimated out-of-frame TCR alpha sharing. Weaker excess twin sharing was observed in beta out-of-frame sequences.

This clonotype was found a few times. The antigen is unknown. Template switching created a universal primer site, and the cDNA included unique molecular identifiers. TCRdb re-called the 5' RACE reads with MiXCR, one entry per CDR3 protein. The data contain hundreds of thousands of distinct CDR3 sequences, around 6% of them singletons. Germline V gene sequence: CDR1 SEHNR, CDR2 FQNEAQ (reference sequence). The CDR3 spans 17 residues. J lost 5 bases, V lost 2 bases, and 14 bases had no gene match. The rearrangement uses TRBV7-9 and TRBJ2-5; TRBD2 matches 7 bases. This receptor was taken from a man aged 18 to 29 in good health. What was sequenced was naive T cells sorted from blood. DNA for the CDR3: TGTGCCAGCAGCTTATTAAGGGAGGGCCCTGTATTTGAGACCCAGTACTTC. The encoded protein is CASSLLREGPVFETQYF.